This TCR beta chain was found in a study of T cell repertoires in aging, cancer and after chemotherapy. Study overall: The full dataset contained 7 million to 9.5 million TCR reads. Study-wide points: Healthy donors lost TCR diversity with age mainly through richness, cancer patients through richness and evenness.

CDR1 SGHRS and CDR2 YFSETQ come from the germline V gene. J was trimmed by 3 bases and V by 5 bases; bases with no gene match: 2. This CDR3 spans 13 amino acids. Rearranged V-D-J TRB sequences were amplified with a mixed TRB-A/B primer pool. TCRdb reanalysed the multiplex PCR reads using MiXCR and keeps one entry per CDR3 protein. The sample includes a few thousand distinct CDR3 sequences, 45% of them seen just once. This clonotype turned up a few times. The target antigen is unknown. The template was genomic DNA from peripheral blood, not RNA. Sequencing input: blood. The chain combines TRBV5-1 with TRBJ1-2; 9 bases agree with TRBD1. This receptor was taken from a human donor with a solid tumor. Written as DNA, the CDR3 is TGCGCCAGCAGACGGGACAGGGACTATGGCTACACCTTC. It yields the protein CASRRDRDYGYTF.